This T cell receptor beta chain was captured by sequencing in a study of blood T cell repertoires in COVID-19. This clone was recorded only once. The V gene end was trimmed by 7 bases and the J gene end by 13 bases; junction bases not matched to a gene: 9. Germline CDR1 and CDR2: SNHLY and FYNNEI. The CDR3 runs to 12 residues. Original methodology: Scientists estimated how many nucleated cells there were by amplifying reference gene primers. TCRdb keeps only in-frame clones here, not all; method: immunoSEQ multiplex PCR. V and J calls and clone size are given by that table; D and trimming were obtained from the DNA. The repertoire holds 240,000 or so clones, with 75% to 90% as singletons.

This TCR was sampled from a woman aged 25 to 39 who had recovered from COVID-19. Sequencing input: peripheral blood. The J gene is TRBJ2-1, the V gene TRBV2; 8 bases fit TRBD2. The chain's CDR3 is CASTVELAVQFF. CDR3 nucleotide sequence: TGTGCCAGCACGGTCGAACTAGCGGTACAGTTCTTC.